This T cell receptor (beta chain) was observed in a study of siplizumab effects on memory and regulatory T cells. This clone was detected only a few times. No antigen is known for it. Mixed lymphocyte reaction cells were cocultured at 37°C for 5 to 7 days. Labelling of responder PBMCs was performed with CFSE and of stimulator PBMCs with Violet Dye, followed by mixing at 1:1. Assays captured about 10^5 TCR templates per sample. The repertoire was sequenced with immunoSEQ multiplex PCR; TCRdb's copy has only in-frame clones and lacks some. Counted here are roughly 3,100 clones, roughly 50% occurring once; the ten biggest clones make up roughly 46%. The CDR3 is made up of 16 amino acids. V lost 6 bases to trimming and J lost 1 base, with 18 bases between them. The germline CDR1 and CDR2 sequences are SQVTM and ANQGSEA.

This sequence was found in a human donor in good health; the cells came from an allogeneic mixed lymphocyte reaction. Some clones in this sample may be carry-over from other donors' samples. This rearrangement joins TRBV29-1 to TRBJ2-2; D unresolved. The specimen sequenced was CFSE-low (dividing) CD8+ T cells sorted from an allogeneic mixed lymphocyte reaction. The CDR3 sequence: CSVQPRSRGNTGELFF. The CDR3 region has the DNA TGCAGCGTCCAACCACGGAGCCGAGGGAACACCGGGGAGCTGTTTTTT.